A selection of T cell receptor beta chains follows, all from one sample in a study of blood T cell repertoires in COVID-19. Repertoires were generated with immunoSEQ multiplex PCR, while TCRdb's copy carries only in-frame clones and drops some. This table holds more than 250,000 clones, over 75% found once. Sequenced: PBMCs or T cells enriched from blood (not recorded which). These receptors were obtained from a woman aged 30 to 39 who had recovered from COVID-19. The CDR3 runs from the conserved cysteine through the conserved F or W. The D gene is left open where the match is weak. The size field is filled for only some rows; it gives once, few, many or a size class.

TRBV2	TRBJ2-2	.	once	CASSDRGGTGELFF	TGTGCCAGCAGTGACAGGGGTGGCACCGGGGAGCTGTTTTTT
TRBV21-1	TRBJ2-7	.	.	CASSPTEGLAGYEQYF	TGTGCCAGCAGCCCTACCGAGGGACTAGCGGGCTACGAGCAGTACTTC
TRBV30	TRBJ1-2	.	.	CAWSVVWRGGNYGYTF	TGTGCCTGGAGTGTGGTTTGGAGGGGAGGGAACTATGGCTACACCTTC
TRBV19	TRBJ2-7	.	.	CASSLGLTYEQYF	TGTGCCAGTAGTCTGGGGCTAACCTACGAGCAGTACTTC
TRBV28	TRBJ2-5	TRBD1	.	CASSSPTGGAQGETQYF	TGTGCCAGCAGTTCACCGACAGGGGGCGCTCAGGGAGAGACCCAGTACTTC
TRBV18	TRBJ1-1	.	.	CASSPGHLRSTFF	TGTGCCAGCTCACCGGGCCATCTAAGGTCAACTTTCTTT
TRBV7-8	TRBJ1-2	TRBD1	.	CASSSDRANGYTF	TGTGCCAGCAGCTCGGACAGGGCGAATGGCTACACCTTC
TRBV7-3	TRBJ2-1	.	.	CASSLTGTLYNEQFF	TGTGCCAGCAGCTTGACTGGCACCCTCTACAATGAGCAGTTCTTC
TRBV18	TRBJ1-1	.	.	CASSPAGALLGAFF	TGTGCCAGCTCACCAGCAGGGGCCCTTTTGGGAGCTTTCTTT
TRBV4-2	TRBJ1-4	.	.	CASSQEAGTTNEKLFF	TGTGCCAGCAGCCAAGAGGCGGGGACAACTAATGAAAAACTGTTTTTT
TRBV6-5	TRBJ1-1	.	.	CASSYSTRVWDEAFF	TGTGCCAGCAGTTACTCGACCAGGGTATGGGATGAAGCTTTCTTT
TRBV18	TRBJ2-7	TRBD1	.	CASSPGQGAYEQYF	TGTGCCAGCTCACCGGGACAGGGGGCTTACGAGCAGTACTTC
TRBV4-1	TRBJ2-7	TRBD1	once	CASSQVLGQGFYEQYF	TGCGCCAGCAGCCAAGTGCTCGGACAGGGGTTCTACGAGCAGTACTTC
TRBV15	TRBJ1-2	.	.	CATSRDLGQGYGYTF	TGTGCCACCAGCAGAGATCTCGGGCAGGGGTACGGCTACACCTTC
TRBV6-5	TRBJ2-7	.	.	CASSSGGSYEQYF	TGTGCCAGCAGTTCCGGGGGCTCCTACGAGCAGTACTTC
TRBV9	TRBJ2-3	TRBD2	.	CASSVDFRLAGDPDTQYF	TGTGCCAGCAGCGTAGACTTCCGACTAGCGGGGGATCCAGATACGCAGTATTTT
TRBV3-1/TRBV3-2	TRBJ1-1	.	.	CASSQGTNTEAFF	TGTGCCAGCAGCCAAGGAACTAATACCGAAGCTTTCTTT
TRBV5-4	TRBJ2-7	TRBD2	.	CASTPGGGTSSYEQYF	TGTGCCAGCACCCCCGGGGGGGGGACGAGCTCCTACGAGCAGTACTTC
TRBV11-2	TRBJ1-6	.	once	CASSLGVGRGALDSPLHF	TGTGCCAGCAGCTTAGGGGTAGGCCGGGGGGCGCTTGATTCACCCCTCCACTTT
TRBV6-2/TRBV6-3	TRBJ2-2	.	.	CASSPTVITGELFF	TGTGCCAGCAGTCCGACAGTTATCACCGGGGAGCTGTTTTTT
TRBV25-1	TRBJ1-4	.	.	CASSEYRERTANEKLFF	TGTGCCAGCAGTGAATACAGGGAAAGGACGGCTAATGAAAAACTGTTTTTT
TRBV14	TRBJ1-1	TRBD1	few	CASSHVDREFGEAFF	TGTGCCAGCAGCCATGTGGACAGGGAATTTGGGGAAGCTTTCTTT
TRBV7-9	TRBJ1-2	.	.	CASSPPGVDLSANYGYTF	TGTGCCAGCAGCCCCCCGGGGGTAGATCTCTCCGCTAACTATGGCTACACCTTC
TRBV18	TRBJ1-1	.	.	CASSPPAGNTEAFF	TGTGCCAGCTCACCCCCTGCGGGGAACACTGAAGCTTTCTTT
TRBV29-1	TRBJ1-2	.	.	CSVGSPDTHGYTF	TGCAGCGTCGGAAGCCCGGACACCCATGGCTACACCTTC
TRBV5-5	TRBJ2-5	.	.	CASSLVAERETQYF	TGTGCCAGCAGCTTGGTCGCCGAGAGAGAGACCCAGTACTTC
TRBV7-3	TRBJ1-2	.	.	CASSLQGAGGYTF	TGTGCCAGCAGCTTACAAGGGGCTGGTGGCTACACCTTC
TRBV5-5	TRBJ2-3	.	.	CASSFTVSRADTQYF	TGTGCCAGCAGCTTTACGGTGAGCAGGGCAGATACGCAGTATTTT
TRBV6-6	TRBJ2-2	TRBD2	.	CASSRDYPPRELFF	TGTGCCAGCAGTAGGGACTATCCCCCCCGGGAGCTGTTTTTT
TRBV11-2	TRBJ2-1	.	.	CASSLGSGIFREQFF	TGTGCCAGCAGCTTAGGGTCCGGTATATTCCGGGAGCAGTTCTTC
TRBV7-9	TRBJ2-5	TRBD2	.	CASSPNPRLAAETQYF	TGTGCCAGCAGCCCTAACCCCCGGCTAGCGGCGGAGACCCAGTACTTC
TRBV25-1	TRBJ1-4	.	.	CASSELTATNEKLFF	TGTGCCAGCAGTGAATTGACAGCAACTAATGAAAAACTGTTTTTT
TRBV6-1	TRBJ1-5	.	.	CASSEGLGVGNQPQHF	TGTGCCAGCAGTGAAGGGTTAGGGGTCGGAAATCAGCCCCAGCATTTT
TRBV5-1	TRBJ1-2	.	.	CASSLAGGGTYGYTF	TGCGCCAGCAGCTTGGCTGGGGGGGGAACGTATGGCTACACCTTC
TRBV5-6	TRBJ1-4	TRBD1	.	CASSPGQGRIGNEKLFF	TGTGCCAGCAGCCCAGGACAGGGGAGGATCGGTAATGAAAAACTGTTTTTT
TRBV4-2	TRBJ1-3	.	few	CASSQDPGERSGNTIYF	TGTGCCAGCAGCCAAGATCCGGGTGAACGCTCTGGAAACACCATATATTTT
TRBV18	TRBJ2-1	.	.	CASSPAGSYNEQFF	TGTGCCAGCTCCCCTGCGGGCTCCTACAATGAGCAGTTCTTC
TRBV6-5	TRBJ2-7	TRBD1	.	CASSYLAGGSYEQYF	TGTGCCAGCAGTTACCTCGCAGGGGGATCCTACGAGCAGTACTTC
TRBV6-4	TRBJ2-7	TRBD2	once	CASSAAGGSSYEQYF	TGTGCCAGCAGTGCAGCGGGGGGGAGCTCCTACGAGCAGTACTTC
TRBV7-2	TRBJ1-6	.	.	CASSLSQGALSYNSPLHF	TGTGCCAGCAGCTTATCACAGGGTGCCCTCTCCTATAATTCACCCCTCCACTTT
TRBV6-5	TRBJ1-5	TRBD1	.	CASSPLDRVDQPQHF	TGTGCCAGCAGTCCCCTGGACAGGGTCGATCAGCCCCAGCATTTT
TRBV30	TRBJ1-2	.	.	CAWSVSSGVNYGYTF	TGTGCCTGGAGTGTATCGTCAGGGGTGAACTATGGCTACACCTTC
TRBV5-1	TRBJ2-3	.	.	CASSGLPTDTQYF	TGCGCCAGCAGCGGACTACCTACAGATACGCAGTATTTT